This T cell receptor (beta chain) was identified during a study of T cell repertoires in cytomegalovirus infection. Background on the study: Indications came from public TCR beta signatures; they pointed to CMV infection and to a matching HLA type. General study points: Clonotype analysis showed dominance of the ex vivo response by HLA-C-restricted CMV-specific TCR beta clonotypes. Cumulative frequency of public TCR beta families picked out carriers of CMV plus the relevant HLA.

This clonotype was counted a few times. Its antigen remains unidentified. Each CDR3 protein is one row after TCRdb ran MiXCR on the reads. The data show 160,000 or so distinct CDR3 sequences, about a sixth seen once. The receptor's source is a human donor in good health (CMV status not recorded). Some clones in this sample may be carry-over from other donors' samples. Input material: CD8+ T cells from PBMCs.

CDR3 residues: CASSSTGQGAFTEAFF. CDR3 DNA sequence: TGTGCCAGCAGCAGCACGGGACAGGGGGCTTTCACTGAAGCTTTCTTT. This sequence joins TRBV7-9 and TRBJ1-1, with 12 bases fitting TRBD1. The CDR3 length is 16 residues. Trimming removed 5 bases from V and 4 bases from J; junction bases left unmatched: 8. The germline gives CDR1 SEHNR, CDR2 FQNEAQ (reference sequence).